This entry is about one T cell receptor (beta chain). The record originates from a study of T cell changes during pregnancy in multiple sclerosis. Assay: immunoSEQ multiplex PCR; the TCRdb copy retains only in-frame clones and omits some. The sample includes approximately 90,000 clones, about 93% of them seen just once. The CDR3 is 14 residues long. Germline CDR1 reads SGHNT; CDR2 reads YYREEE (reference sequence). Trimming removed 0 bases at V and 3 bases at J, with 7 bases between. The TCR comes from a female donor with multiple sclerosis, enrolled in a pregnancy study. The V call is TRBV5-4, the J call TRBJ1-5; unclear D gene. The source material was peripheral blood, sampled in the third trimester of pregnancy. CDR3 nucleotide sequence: TGTGCCAGCAGCTTGGGTCCAGACAATCAGCCCCAGCATTTT. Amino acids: CASSLGPDNQPQHF.